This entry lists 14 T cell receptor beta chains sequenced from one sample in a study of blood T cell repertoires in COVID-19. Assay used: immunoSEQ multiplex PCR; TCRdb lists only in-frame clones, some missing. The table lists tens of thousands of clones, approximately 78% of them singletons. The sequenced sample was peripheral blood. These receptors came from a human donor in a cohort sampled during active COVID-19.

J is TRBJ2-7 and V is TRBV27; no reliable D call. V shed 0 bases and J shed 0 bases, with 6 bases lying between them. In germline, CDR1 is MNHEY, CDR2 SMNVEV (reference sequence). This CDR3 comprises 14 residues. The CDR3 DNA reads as TGTGCCAGCAGTTTATCGTCCCTCTCCTACGAGCAGTACTTC. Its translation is CASSLSSLSYEQYF.

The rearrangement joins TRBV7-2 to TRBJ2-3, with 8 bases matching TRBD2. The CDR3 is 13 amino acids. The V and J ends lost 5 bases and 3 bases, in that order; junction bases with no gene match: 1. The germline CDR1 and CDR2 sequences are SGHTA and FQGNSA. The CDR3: CASSRLATDTQYF. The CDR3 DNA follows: TGTGCCAGCAGCAGACTAGCGACAGATACGCAGTATTTT.

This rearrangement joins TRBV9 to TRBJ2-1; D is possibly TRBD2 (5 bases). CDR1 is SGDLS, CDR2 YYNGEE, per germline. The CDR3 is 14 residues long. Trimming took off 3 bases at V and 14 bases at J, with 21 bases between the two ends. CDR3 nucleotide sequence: TGTGCCAGCAGCGCCTCCACTAGTAAGGGCGAGGAGTTCTTC. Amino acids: CASSASTSKGEEFF.

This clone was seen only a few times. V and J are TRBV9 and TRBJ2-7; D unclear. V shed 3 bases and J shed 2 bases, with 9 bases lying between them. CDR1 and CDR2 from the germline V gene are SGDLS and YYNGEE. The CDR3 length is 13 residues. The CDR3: CASSAPGAYEQYF. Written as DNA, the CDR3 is TGTGCCAGCAGCGCGCCAGGCGCCTACGAGCAGTACTTC.

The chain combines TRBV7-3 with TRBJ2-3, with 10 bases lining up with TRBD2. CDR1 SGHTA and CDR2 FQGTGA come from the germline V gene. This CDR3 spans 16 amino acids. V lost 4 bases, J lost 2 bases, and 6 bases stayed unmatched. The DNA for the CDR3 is TGTGCCAGCAGCTCGAGGACTAGCGGTGTCACAGATACGCAGTATTTT. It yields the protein CASSSRTSGVTDTQYF.

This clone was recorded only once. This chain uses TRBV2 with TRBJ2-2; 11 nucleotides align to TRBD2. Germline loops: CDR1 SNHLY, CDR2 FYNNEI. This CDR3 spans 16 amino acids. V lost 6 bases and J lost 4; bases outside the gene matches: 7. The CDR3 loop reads CASRAVLAGGTGELFF. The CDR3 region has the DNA TGTGCCAGCAGAGCGGTCCTAGCGGGGGGCACCGGGGAGCTGTTTTTT. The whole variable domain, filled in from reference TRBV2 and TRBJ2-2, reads EPEVTQTPSHQVTQMGQEVILRCVPISNHLYFYWYRQILGQKVEFLVSFYNNEISEKSEIFDDQFSVERPDGSNFTLKIRSTKLEDSAMYFCASRAVLAGGTGELFFGEGSRLTVL.

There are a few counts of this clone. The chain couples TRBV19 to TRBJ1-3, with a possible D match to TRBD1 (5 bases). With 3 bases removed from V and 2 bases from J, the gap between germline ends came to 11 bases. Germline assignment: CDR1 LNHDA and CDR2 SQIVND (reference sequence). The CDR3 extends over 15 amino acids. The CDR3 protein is CASSIPRTTGNTIYF. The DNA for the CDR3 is TGTGCCAGTAGTATTCCCCGGACAACTGGAAACACCATATATTTT.

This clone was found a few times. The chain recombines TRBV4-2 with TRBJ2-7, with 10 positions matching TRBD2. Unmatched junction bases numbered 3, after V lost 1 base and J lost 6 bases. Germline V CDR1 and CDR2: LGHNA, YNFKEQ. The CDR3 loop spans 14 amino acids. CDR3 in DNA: TGTGCCAGCAGCCAAGGCCTAGCGGGGGCCGAGCAGTACTTC. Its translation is CASSQGLAGAEQYF.

The CDR3: CASSGGQGRRFLNEQFF. In DNA, the CDR3 is TGTGCCAGCAGCGGAGGACAGGGGCGACGTTTCTTAAATGAGCAGTTCTTC. The rearrangement joins TRBV5-6 to TRBJ2-1, with 9 nucleotides matching TRBD1. The length of the CDR3 is 17 residues. Looked up from germline, CDR1 is SGHDT and CDR2 is YYEEEE. Trimming cost V 4 bases and J 7 bases; bases outside gene matches: 15.

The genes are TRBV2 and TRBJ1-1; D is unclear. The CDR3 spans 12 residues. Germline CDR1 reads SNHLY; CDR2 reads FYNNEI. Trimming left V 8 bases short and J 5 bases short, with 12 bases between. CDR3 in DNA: TGTGCCAGCTCGGGAGGACGGACTGAAGCTTTCTTT. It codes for CASSGGRTEAFF.

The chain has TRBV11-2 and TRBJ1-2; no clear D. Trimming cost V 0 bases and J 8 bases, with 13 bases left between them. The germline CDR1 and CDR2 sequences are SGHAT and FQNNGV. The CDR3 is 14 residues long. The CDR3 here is CASSLDWSSGGYTF. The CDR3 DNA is TGTGCCAGCAGCTTAGATTGGAGTTCGGGAGGCTACACCTTC.

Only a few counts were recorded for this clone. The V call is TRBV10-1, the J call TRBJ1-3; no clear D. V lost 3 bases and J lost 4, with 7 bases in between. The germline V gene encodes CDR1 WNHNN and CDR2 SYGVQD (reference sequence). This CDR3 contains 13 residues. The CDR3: CASSDGPGNTIYF. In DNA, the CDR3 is TGCGCCAGCAGTGACGGTCCGGGAAACACCATATATTTT.

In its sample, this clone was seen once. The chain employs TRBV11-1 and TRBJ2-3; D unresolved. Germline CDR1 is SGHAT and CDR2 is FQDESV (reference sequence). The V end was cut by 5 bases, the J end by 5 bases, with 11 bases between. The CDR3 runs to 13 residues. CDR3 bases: TGTGCCAGCAGCCCCCGAAGGAGAGATACGCAGTATTTT. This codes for CASSPRRRDTQYF.

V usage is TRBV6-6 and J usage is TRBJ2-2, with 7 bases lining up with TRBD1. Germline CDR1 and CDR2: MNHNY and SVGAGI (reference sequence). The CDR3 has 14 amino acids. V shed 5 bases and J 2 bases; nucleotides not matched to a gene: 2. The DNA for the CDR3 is TGTGCCAGCAGTAGGGACAGAAACACCGGGGAGCTGTTTTTT. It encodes CASSRDRNTGELFF.